The 31 T cell receptor beta chains given below trace back to one sample, sequenced in a study of T-cell reconstitution after alpha-beta-depleted transplantation in children. The authors prepared the TCRbeta library with unique molecular identifiers. TCRdb itself ran the PCR reads through MiXCR, one entry per CDR3 protein. This sample has about 480,000 distinct CDR3 sequences; around 13% occur once, and the top ten carry about 5.6%. The source material was PBMCs from the stem cell graft donor, sampled from the stem cell graft. These receptors all come from a human donor who donated a stem cell graft to a child with combined immunodeficiency.

This clonotype turned up a few times. The V gene is TRBV4-3, the J gene TRBJ2-3, with TRBD2 matching 9 bases. Germline V gene lookup returns CDR1 LGHNA and CDR2 YSLEER. V gave up 4 bases and J gave up 0 bases; unmatched junction bases: 8. This CDR3 has 17 residues. The chain's CDR3 is CASSLLPRGGSTDTQYF. For the CDR3, the DNA is TGCGCCAGCAGCCTCCTTCCGCGGGGGGGAAGCACAGATACGCAGTATTTT.

This clonotype appeared a few times. The J gene is TRBJ1-2, the V gene TRBV10-3; 7 positions agree with TRBD1. Germline V CDR1 and CDR2: ENHRY, SYGVKD. The CDR3 has 15 amino acids. V lost 6 bases and J lost 3; bases outside the gene matches: 10. The CDR3: CAIRETGNEHYGYTF. Written as DNA, the CDR3 is TGTGCCATCAGGGAGACAGGGAACGAGCACTATGGCTACACCTTC.

The rearrangement links TRBV3-1 to TRBJ2-5; no firm D call. There are 12 residues in the CDR3. The germline V gene encodes CDR1 LGHDT and CDR2 YNNKEL (reference sequence). V was cut by 1 base and J by 5 bases, with 5 bases left in between. CDR3 loop: CASSQAAETQYF. The CDR3 DNA reads TGTGCCAGCAGCCAAGCGGCGGAGACCCAGTACTTC.

This clonotype was counted many times. CDR3 in amino acids: CASSFGGDTQYF. The CDR3 bases are TGTGCCAGCAGTTTTGGAGGGGATACGCAGTATTTT. This chain uses TRBV12-3 or TRBV12-4 with TRBJ2-3; weak D call: TRBD2 (6 bases). Trimming took off 3 bases at V and 6 bases at J, with 7 bases between the two ends. The CDR3 has 12 residues.

This clonotype was seen many times. The chain couples TRBV10-3 to TRBJ2-5; possibly TRBD2 for D (6 bases). V was cut by 0 bases and J by 4 bases, with 12 bases left in between. The germline V gene encodes CDR1 ENHRY and CDR2 SYGVKD. The CDR3 loop spans 15 amino acids. CDR3 sequence reads: CAISESTRGGETQYF. CDR3 nucleotides: TGTGCCATCAGTGAGTCGACGCGGGGAGGAGAGACCCAGTACTTC.

The chain couples TRBV6-1 to TRBJ1-1, with D uncertain. Germline CDR1 is MNHNS and CDR2 is SASEGT. The ends were cut back, 6 bases at V and 0 bases at J, with 11 bases in the middle. The CDR3 sequence is 14 residues long. The CDR3, as DNA: TGTGCCAGCAGGTTGGGGAGGTTGAACACTGAAGCTTTCTTT. Translation gives CASRLGRLNTEAFF.

This clonotype was counted at least ten times. V gene TRBV4-2 combines with J gene TRBJ2-1, with D possibly being TRBD1 (6 bases). CDR1 and CDR2 from the germline V gene are LGHNA and YNFKEQ. The CDR3 covers 15 residues. V was clipped by 0 bases and J by 5 bases, with 11 bases between them. The CDR3 spells CASSQDTGSHNEQFF. CDR3 bases: TGTGCCAGCAGCCAAGATACAGGGAGTCACAATGAGCAGTTCTTC.

This clonotype occurred many times. This chain joins TRBV16 and TRBJ1-1; D gene ambiguous. Per germline, CDR1 KGHSY and CDR2 FQNENV. Trimming cost V 3 bases and J 7 bases, with 6 bases left between them. The CDR3 is 11 amino acids. As DNA, the CDR3 is TGTGCCAGCAGCCACGGCCTTGAAGCTTTCTTT. It yields the protein CASSHGLEAFF.

This clonotype was recorded at least ten times. The rearrangement joins TRBV12-3 or TRBV12-4 to TRBJ2-1; D remains ambiguous. V was pared by 1 base and J by 9 bases, with 7 bases between. The CDR3 runs 12 residues. The CDR3 DNA reads TGTGCCAGCAGTTTAGGGAGTTTTGAGCAGTTCTTC. Amino acid sequence: CASSLGSFEQFF.

Note on this clonotype: A read error may be the cause here, since a much bigger clone is one base away. The rearrangement links TRBV12-3 or TRBV12-4 to TRBJ2-1; perhaps TRBD2 as D (5 bases). The CDR3 totals 14 residues. CDR3 bases: TGTGCCGGCAGTCCGGGAAGCTCCTACAATGAGCAGTTCTTC. Translating it yields CAGSPGSSYNEQFF.

The V gene is TRBV4-3, the J gene TRBJ2-1; 8 bases align to TRBD2. The CDR3 is 16 residues long. J lost 4 bases, V lost 1 base, and 6 bases had no gene match. Per the germline V gene, CDR1 is LGHNA and CDR2 is YSLEER. The CDR3 DNA follows: TGCGCCAGCAGCCAAGCGGGAGGGCCTTTATACAATGAGCAGTTCTTC. Its translation: CASSQAGGPLYNEQFF.

The rearrangement joins TRBV20-1 to TRBJ1-1, with a possible D match to TRBD1 (5 bases). V shed 1 base and J shed 3 bases, with 9 bases lying between them. This CDR3 spans 13 amino acids. Germline-derived CDR1 and CDR2 are DFQATT and SNEGSKA (reference sequence). The CDR3 bases are TGCAGTGCTAGAGGGGACCTGGACACTGAAGCTTTCTTT. This sequence encodes CSARGDLDTEAFF.

The chain is built from TRBV12-3 or TRBV12-4 and TRBJ2-7, with 10 bases lining up with TRBD2. Losses at the gene ends were 6 bases for V and 5 bases for J; bases not matched to a gene: 10. This CDR3 spans 15 amino acids. The CDR3 reads CASRPSSGSFHEQYF. DNA of the CDR3: TGTGCCAGCAGACCATCTAGCGGGAGTTTCCACGAGCAGTACTTC.

This clonotype was seen a few times. The genes are TRBV24-1 and TRBJ2-1; 14 bases line up with TRBD2. Germline V CDR1 and CDR2: KGHDR, SFDVKD. CDR3 length equals 20 residues. V lost 0 bases to trimming and J lost 4 bases; unmatched junction nucleotides: 10. DNA of the CDR3: TGTGCCACCAGTGATTTGAAACAGGGACTAGCGGGAGCAAGGTACAATGAGCAGTTCTTC. Translation: CATSDLKQGLAGARYNEQFF.

Remarks on this clonotype: Lacking the conserved final phenylalanine or tryptophan, this CDR3 likely reflects a read error. The chain is built from TRBV14 and TRBJ2-1; tentative D call: TRBD2 (5 bases). The CDR3 sequence is 24 residues long. The V gene lost 4 bases and the J gene lost 5 bases, with 42 bases spanning the gap. Germline CDR1 and CDR2: SGHDN and FVKESK. Here the CDR3 DNA reads TGTGCCAGCAGCCTTCCCCCTCTGTTAGGCGTTTGGTTTTTTGGGAGCCGACCCCACAATGAGCAGTTCTCC. It translates to CASSLPPLLGVWFFGSRPHNEQFS.

This clonotype came up many times. The chain joins TRBV12-3 or TRBV12-4 to TRBJ2-7; 11 bases map to TRBD1. This CDR3 is built from 17 residues. V lost 2 bases and J lost 9; bases outside the gene matches: 15. CDR3 loop: CASSLIRVDRGHHGQYF. The DNA of the CDR3 is TGTGCCAGCAGTTTAATTCGGGTGGACAGGGGGCATCACGGGCAGTACTTC.

The chain links TRBV7-2 to TRBJ2-2; tentative D call: TRBD2 (5 bases). The V end lost 1 base, the J end lost 7 bases, and 10 bases lay between the germline ends. The CDR3 has 14 residues. The germline V gene has CDR1 SGHTA and CDR2 FQGNSA. CDR3 sequence: CASSLVREGGELFF. In DNA form, the CDR3 reads TGTGCCAGCAGCTTAGTGAGAGAGGGCGGGGAGCTGTTTTTT.

The sample holds many counts of this clonotype. The chain uses TRBV5-8 and TRBJ2-1; 8 bases agree with TRBD1. This CDR3 is built from 20 residues. Germline V gene data show CDR1 as SGHTS and CDR2 as YDEGEE. J gave up 0 bases and V 4 bases, and 18 bases lay outside the gene matches. CDR3 amino acids: CASSGRDRHTLYSSYNEQFF. CDR3 in DNA: TGTGCCAGCAGCGGAAGGGACAGGCATACACTTTATAGCTCCTACAATGAGCAGTTCTTC.

This chain uses TRBV7-9 with TRBJ2-3, with D uncertain. Germline loops: CDR1 SEHNR, CDR2 FQNEAQ (reference sequence). The CDR3 sequence is 12 residues long. V lost 10 bases, J lost 4 bases, and 12 bases lay in between. The CDR3 sequence: CATRSPPDTQYF. CDR3 nucleotide sequence: TGTGCCACCCGTTCACCCCCAGATACGCAGTATTTT.

There are many counts of this clonotype. The V call is TRBV10-3, the J call TRBJ2-3; 9 positions match TRBD2. Trimming at V came to 3 bases and at J to 1 base, leaving 5 bases not matched to a gene. The CDR3 sequence is 16 residues long. The germline gives CDR1 ENHRY, CDR2 SYGVKD. The CDR3 sequence is CAISESASGGTDTQYF. The CDR3 DNA reads as TGTGCCATCAGTGAATCGGCTAGCGGGGGCACAGATACGCAGTATTTT.

The V and J genes are TRBV4-3 and TRBJ1-1; D gene uncertain. The CDR3 loop spans 13 amino acids. Germline lookup yields CDR1 LGHNA and CDR2 YSLEER. V dropped 1 base and J dropped 6 bases, with 9 bases sitting between them. The CDR3 nucleotides read TGCGCCAGCAGCCAAGGGGAGGTGGCTGAAGCTTTCTTT. It translates to CASSQGEVAEAFF.

This clonotype has only a few counts. The chain uses TRBV20-1 and TRBJ2-5; D call uncertain. Looked up from germline, CDR1 is DFQATT and CDR2 is SNEGSKA (reference sequence). With 3 bases removed from V and 5 bases from J, the gap between germline ends came to 7 bases. This CDR3 is built from 11 residues. The CDR3: CSARVGETQYF. CDR3 in DNA: TGCAGTGCTAGGGTAGGCGAGACCCAGTACTTC.

This clonotype was seen only a few times. The CDR3 spells CASSFWVYEQYF. DNA of the CDR3: TGTGCCAGCAGCTTTTGGGTTTACGAGCAGTACTTC. The rearrangement links TRBV7-2 to TRBJ2-7; D is undetermined. In germline, CDR1 is SGHTA, CDR2 FQGNSA. The CDR3 extends over 12 amino acids. Trimming took 3 bases from V and 4 from J, leaving 7 bases between them.

V and J are TRBV29-1 and TRBJ2-3; TRBD2 aligns across 7 bases. This CDR3 has 13 residues. With 6 bases clipped from V and 0 bases from J, the junction kept 3 bases outside the gene matches. Germline V gene sequence: CDR1 SQVTM, CDR2 ANQGSEA. CDR3 DNA sequence: TGCAGCGTCGATAGCGGGAGCACAGATACGCAGTATTTT. Translated: CSVDSGSTDTQYF.

This chain joins TRBV7-9 and TRBJ1-1; 11 bases fit TRBD1. After removal of 4 bases from V and 6 bases from J, the junction contained 13 bases not matched to a gene. Germline V gene sequence: CDR1 SEHNR, CDR2 FQNEAQ (reference sequence). CDR3 length: 17 amino acids. The CDR3 loop reads CASSSGDRGKAGPEAFF. The CDR3 DNA reads TGTGCCAGCAGCTCCGGGGACAGGGGGAAAGCAGGGCCTGAAGCTTTCTTT.

The chain recombines TRBV11-2 with TRBJ2-4, with D perhaps TRBD2 (5 bases). From germline, CDR1 is SGHAT and CDR2 FQNNGV. V dropped 3 bases and J dropped 5 bases, with 17 bases sitting between them. The CDR3 length is 16 residues. CDR3 DNA: TGTGCCAGCAGCTTCACACGCTCTGGAGGTCAAAACATTCAGTACTTC. This encodes CASSFTRSGGQNIQYF.

This clonotype was counted between two and nine times. This chain joins TRBV11-2 and TRBJ2-3; tentatively, D is TRBD1 or TRBD2 (5 bases each). The CDR3 loop spans 13 amino acids. V was trimmed by 5 bases and J by 6 bases, leaving 12 bases between them. Germline V gene lookup returns CDR1 SGHAT and CDR2 FQNNGV. The CDR3 DNA follows: TGTGCCAGCAGCCCAGGGCAGCGGGATACGCAGTATTTT. Translating gives CASSPGQRDTQYF.

This clonotype has ten or more counts. This chain's CDR3 is CASSIRFSEQFF. The CDR3, as DNA: TGTGCCAGCAGTATTCGATTTAGTGAGCAGTTCTTC. The chain recombines TRBV25-1 with TRBJ2-1; no definite D call. Germline CDR1 is MGHDK and CDR2 is SYGVNS. Trimming pared 5 bases from V and 9 bases from J, leaving 11 bases between. The length of the CDR3 is 12 residues.

A few counts support this clonotype. The chain uses TRBV28 and TRBJ2-1; 10 nucleotides align to TRBD2. Germline-derived CDR1 and CDR2 are MDHEN and SYDVKM. This CDR3 has 15 amino acids. Germline trimming cut 5 bases from V and 5 bases from J; bases unmatched to any gene: 6. The CDR3 is CASSASGGEDNEQFF. The DNA of the CDR3 is TGTGCCAGCAGTGCTAGCGGGGGAGAAGACAATGAGCAGTTCTTC.

The V and J genes are TRBV6-2 or TRBV6-3 and TRBJ2-7; 9 bases match TRBD1. The ends lost 6 bases at V and 3 bases at J; junction bases unmatched: 6. This CDR3 has 14 amino acids. The germline V gene encodes CDR1 MNHEY and CDR2 SVGEGT. The CDR3 DNA is TGTGCCAGCAGCCGGACAGGGGTTAGCTACGAGCAGTACTTC. It is translated as CASSRTGVSYEQYF.

The rearrangement links TRBV4-2 to TRBJ1-1, with D tentatively TRBD1 (5 bases). This CDR3 has 16 amino acids. Germline assignment: CDR1 LGHNA and CDR2 YNFKEQ. V lost 1 base to trimming and J lost 1 base, with 13 bases between them. CDR3 region: CASSQVQERGNTEAFF. In DNA form, the CDR3 reads TGTGCCAGCAGCCAAGTACAGGAGAGGGGGAACACTGAAGCTTTCTTT.